One TCR beta chain is described in this entry. Its antigen is as yet unknown. Germline CDR1 reads SGDLS; CDR2 reads YYNGEE. CDR3 length: 13 amino acids. V was trimmed by 0 bases and J by 5 bases, leaving 6 bases between them. Researchers took RNA transcripts and amplified the TCR beta CDR3 regions from them. A first-round RT-PCR of the TCR CDR3 used the HTBI primer set. TCRdb reprocessed the multiplex PCR reads with MiXCR, giving one entry per CDR3 protein. In the table there are 350,000 to 400,000 distinct CDR3 sequences, around 18% of which are singletons. The study included ophthalmopathy patients with Clinical Activity Score at least 3, NOSPECS grade at least 4 and duration under 3 months. Exclusions: uncontrolled infection, other autoimmune disease, pregnancy, lactation. The authors obtained PBMCs from around 11 ml of fresh peripheral blood. This sample stems from a study of T cells in Graves' hyperthyroidism and ophthalmopathy. Regarding the study as a whole: Within blood appeared most thyroid clonotypes that had expanded above 0.001.

Specimen: blood. The rearrangement uses TRBV9 and TRBJ2-1; TRBD2 is a possible D gene (5 bases). This TCR came from a man aged 18 to 30 with Graves' ophthalmopathy. CDR3 residues: CASSVGGNNEQFF. CDR3 nucleotide sequence: TGTGCCAGCAGCGTAGGAGGGAACAATGAGCAGTTCTTC.